Each of the 7 T cell receptor beta chains below was sequenced from the same sample in a study of cytotoxic CD8 clonotypes in ibrutinib-treated CLL. The data were produced by immunoSEQ multiplex PCR, yet TCRdb's version contains in-frame clones alone and is incomplete. The sample lists some 61,000 clones, about two thirds occurring once. Sequenced here: PBMCs, sampled after 12 months of ibrutinib treatment. The source is a human donor with chronic lymphocytic leukemia.

CDR3: CASSLQAEAFF. CDR3 sequence (DNA): TGTGCCAGCAGCTTACAGGCTGAAGCTTTCTTT. This chain links TRBV7-9 with TRBJ1-1; D gene unclear. Trimming removed 2 bases from V and 6 bases from J, with 4 bases in between. Looked up from germline, CDR1 is SEHNR and CDR2 is FQNEAQ (reference sequence). The CDR3 extends over 11 amino acids. Complete variable domain (other parts from reference TRBV7-9 and TRBJ1-1): DTGVSQNPRHKITKRGQNVTFRCDPISEHNRLYWYRQTLGQGPEFLTYFQNEAQLEKSRLLSDRFSAERPKGSFSTLEIQRTEQGDSAMYLCASSLQAEAFFGQGTRLTVV.

This clone was found a few times. The chain has TRBV27 and TRBJ1-1; no clear D. Germline V gene lookup returns CDR1 MNHEY and CDR2 SMNVEV (reference sequence). The V end lost 9 bases, the J end lost 2 bases, and 13 bases lay between the germline ends. This CDR3 has 13 amino acids. In DNA, the CDR3 is TGTGCCAGTCGCACAGAACTAAACACTGAAGCTTTCTTT. This codes for CASRTELNTEAFF.

This sequence joins TRBV4-1 and TRBJ2-5; D might be TRBD1 (5 bases). In germline, CDR1 is MGHRA, CDR2 YSYEKL. The length of the CDR3 is 13 residues. Trimming cost V 5 bases and J 1 base, with 8 bases left between them. The CDR3 sequence is CASSRQIQETQYF. DNA for the CDR3: TGCGCCAGCAGCAGACAGATCCAAGAGACCCAGTACTTC.

This rearrangement joins TRBV7-2 to TRBJ1-2; D gene uncertain. The CDR3 length is 12 residues. Germline V gene data show CDR1 as SGHTA and CDR2 as FQGNSA. Between the trimmed V and J ends, which lost 2 bases and 5 bases, there was a span of 6 bases. CDR3 in amino acids: CASSLSRYGYTF. CDR3 bases: TGTGCCAGCAGCTTAAGTCGGTATGGCTACACCTTC.

The chain employs TRBV18 and TRBJ2-7, with D possibly TRBD2 on 7 matching bases. The length of the CDR3 is 14 residues. CDR1 and CDR2 from the germline V gene are KGHSH and LQKENI. V lost 2 bases, J lost 5 bases, and 13 bases lay in between. The CDR3, as DNA: TGTGCCAGCTCACCAAAGGGCGGGGGCAACGAGCAGTACTTC. Amino acids: CASSPKGGGNEQYF.

The genes are TRBV5-1 and TRBJ2-6; D tentatively fits TRBD1 or TRBD2 (5 bases each). Germline assignment: CDR1 SGHRS and CDR2 YFSETQ. V was clipped by 4 bases and J by 2 bases, with 10 bases between them. This CDR3 is built from 15 residues. The CDR3 nucleotides are TGCGCCAGCAGCGGGGGAGCGGCTGGGGCCAACGTCCTGACTTTC. Its protein product is CASSGGAAGANVLTF.

This chain uses TRBV18 with TRBJ1-1; 8 bases are a match to TRBD1. CDR3 length: 14 residues. Trimming removed 5 bases from V and 1 base from J; junction bases left unmatched: 3. From germline, CDR1 is KGHSH and CDR2 LQKENI. CDR3 DNA: TGTGCCAGCTCAGGACAGGGTGCGAACACTGAAGCTTTCTTT. This codes for CASSGQGANTEAFF.